These 19 T cell receptor beta chains share one sample of origin, sequenced in a study of cytomegalovirus exposure and HLA in healthy donors. 13 Jbeta primers and 60 Vbeta primers were used for the PCR. Some clones are missing from TCRdb's copy, which holds only in-frame ones; the method was immunoSEQ multiplex PCR. The table has 150,000 to 200,000 clones, about 65% seen once. The sequenced material came from PBMCs. The receptors stem from a girl between 10 and 17 years old in good health and CMV-seronegative.

This chain connects TRBV13 to TRBJ1-1; maybe TRBD1 (6 bases). V lost 4 bases and J 4 bases, leaving 13 bases between the germline ends. Germline CDR1 reads PRHDT; CDR2 reads FYEKMQ (reference sequence). The CDR3 is 14 residues long. In nucleotides, the CDR3 is TGTGCCAGCAGCTACCGACAGGTGGCCACTGAAGCTTTCTTT. Amino acids: CASSYRQVATEAFF. Complete variable domain (other parts from reference TRBV13 and TRBJ1-1): AAGVIQSPRHLIKEKRETATLKCYPIPRHDTVYWYQQGPGQDPQFLISFYEKMQSDKGSIPDRFSAQQFSDYHSELNMSSLELGDSALYFCASSYRQVATEAFFGQGTRLTVV.

The chain employs TRBV5-1 and TRBJ1-1; D gene ambiguous. The CDR3 contains 13 residues. V lost 6 bases, J lost 7 bases, and 16 bases lay in between. Germline V lookup: CDR1 SGHRS, CDR2 YFSETQ. The CDR3 DNA sequence: TGCGCCAGCACGGAACGGGCGGGCGGTGAAGCTTTCTTT. Translated: CASTERAGGEAFF.

The CDR3 coding sequence is TGTGCCAGTAATCCGGGACAGGGAGTCTACGAGCAGTACTTC. As protein: CASNPGQGVYEQYF. V is TRBV19 and J is TRBJ2-7; 9 bases agree with TRBD1. Germline values: CDR1 LNHDA, CDR2 SQIVND (reference sequence). The CDR3 is 14 residues long. The V and J ends lost 7 bases and 3 bases, in that order; junction bases with no gene match: 7.

This rearrangement joins TRBV5-6 to TRBJ1-5, with a weak D call TRBD1 (5 bases). CDR3 length: 14 residues. Between the trimmed V and J ends, which lost 4 bases and 0 bases, there was a span of 8 bases. Per germline, CDR1 SGHDT and CDR2 YYEEEE. The DNA of the CDR3 is TGTGCCAGCAGCCTGACAGCTAGCAATCAGCCCCAGCATTTT. Its protein product is CASSLTASNQPQHF.

This clone has only a few counts. The rearrangement uses TRBV6-1 and TRBJ1-2; 9 positions agree with TRBD1. V lost 11 bases, J lost 4 bases, and 8 bases stayed unmatched. This CDR3 comprises 13 residues. Germline CDR1 is MNHNS and CDR2 is SASEGT. The CDR3 coding sequence is TGTGCCGGACAGGGGAACTTTAGCTATGGCTACACCTTC. Its translation is CAGQGNFSYGYTF.

This chain connects TRBV18 to TRBJ2-3; 7 positions agree with TRBD2. Looked up from germline, CDR1 is KGHSH and CDR2 is LQKENI. CDR3 size: 15 residues. V lost 8 bases, J lost 3 bases, and 11 bases stayed unmatched. The CDR3 loop is CASRTKTGGTDTQYF. DNA of the CDR3: TGTGCCAGCAGAACCAAGACGGGGGGTACAGATACGCAGTATTTT. The variable domain in full, completed from reference TRBV18 and TRBJ2-3, reads NAGVMQNPRHLVRRRGQEARLRCSPMKGHSHVYWYRQLPEEGLKFMVYLQKENIIDESGMPKERFSAEFPKEGPSILRIQQVVRGDSAAYFCASRTKTGGTDTQYFGPGTRLTVL.

This chain links TRBV11-3 with TRBJ2-5, with 7 positions matching TRBD1. The J segment lost 1 base and the V segment lost 6 bases, leaving 5 bases of the junction unmatched. This CDR3 region has 14 residues. Germline loops: CDR1 SGHNT, CDR2 YENEEA. The CDR3 DNA is TGTGCCAGCAGTTTCGGGACAGCCCAAGAGACCCAGTACTTC. It specifies CASSFGTAQETQYF. The full variable domain, completed using reference TRBV11-3 and TRBJ2-5, is EAGVVQSPRYKIIEKKQPVAFWCNPISGHNTLYWYLQNLGQGPELLIRYENEEAVDDSQLPKDRFSAERLKGVDSTLKIQPAELGDSAVYLCASSFGTAQETQYFGPGTRLLVL.

About this clone itself: The sample contains more than one DNA sequence encoding this CDR3. The chain uses TRBV14 and TRBJ1-5; tentatively, D is TRBD1 (5 bases). There are 14 residues in the CDR3. Germline CDR1 is SGHDN and CDR2 is FVKESK. Trimming pared 2 bases from V and 6 bases from J, leaving 11 bases between. The CDR3 DNA follows: TGTGCCAGCAGCCAACAGGGTTTCGGTCAGCCCCAGCATTTT. Its translation: CASSQQGFGQPQHF.

J is TRBJ2-1 and V is TRBV6-4, with 10 bases identical to TRBD2. CDR1 is MRHNA and CDR2 is SNTAGT in the germline V gene. The V segment lost 3 bases and the J segment 7 bases; nucleotides outside the gene matches: 3. The CDR3 has 14 amino acids. The CDR3 reads CASSEAGGRNEQFF. The CDR3 region has the DNA TGTGCCAGCAGTGAAGCGGGGGGGCGTAATGAGCAGTTCTTC.

This clone was found once. The chain combines TRBV4-1 with TRBJ2-2, with unresolved D. This CDR3 contains 14 residues. Germline CDR1 MGHRA, CDR2 YSYEKL. Deletions cut 2 bases from V and 6 bases from J, with 10 bases between. This chain's CDR3 is CASSQMGEAGELFF. CDR3 DNA sequence: TGCGCCAGCAGCCAAATGGGCGAAGCCGGGGAGCTGTTTTTT.

This clone came up once. This rearrangement joins TRBV19 to TRBJ1-5, with TRBD1 matching 7 bases. V gave up 3 bases and J gave up 0 bases; unmatched junction bases: 5. Per the germline V gene, CDR1 is LNHDA and CDR2 is SQIVND (reference sequence). The CDR3 is 16 amino acids. The CDR3 region has the DNA TGTGCCAGTAGTATTCCAACAGGGGATAGCAATCAGCCCCAGCATTTT. This sequence encodes CASSIPTGDSNQPQHF.

The chain recombines TRBV10-2 with TRBJ2-7; D is possibly TRBD1 (5 bases). Germline assignment: CDR1 WSHSY and CDR2 SAAADI. The V end was cut by 4 bases, the J end by 2 bases, with 15 bases between. This CDR3 is built from 15 residues. The DNA of the CDR3 is TGCGCCAGCAGTGCGTATCAGGGCCAGACCTACGAGCAGTACTTC. Protein product: CASSAYQGQTYEQYF.

This clone was counted between two and nine times. The chain employs TRBV19 and TRBJ1-3; D is possibly TRBD1 (6 bases). V was clipped by 7 bases and J by 2 bases, with 9 bases between them. The germline CDR1 and CDR2 sequences are LNHDA and SQIVND (reference sequence). The CDR3 is 13 amino acids. As DNA, the CDR3 is TGTGCCAGTATGAAGGGGGCTGGAAACACCATATATTTT. Its translation is CASMKGAGNTIYF.

This clone was seen only a few times. This chain connects TRBV28 to TRBJ1-1, with D uncertain. Germline-derived CDR1 and CDR2 are MDHEN and SYDVKM. CDR3 size: 17 residues. Trimming took 5 bases from V and 3 from J, leaving 22 bases between them. The CDR3 sequence is CASSPPILSRRDTEAFF. The CDR3 region has the DNA TGTGCCAGCAGTCCCCCAATTTTGAGCCGGAGGGACACTGAAGCTTTCTTT.

The chain joins TRBV9 to TRBJ1-1; TRBD1 aligns across 8 bases. Germline lookup yields CDR1 SGDLS and CDR2 YYNGEE. V lost 4 bases and J lost 5; bases outside the gene matches: 4. The CDR3 has 13 residues. CDR3: CASSSRDRTEAFF. The CDR3 bases are TGTGCCAGCAGCTCCCGGGACAGGACTGAAGCTTTCTTT.

The chain couples TRBV7-9 to TRBJ2-2; the match to TRBD1 covers 7 bases. The CDR3 is 16 amino acids. With V trimmed by 2 bases and J by 2 bases, 5 bases remained unmatched. Germline V gene lookup returns CDR1 SEHNR and CDR2 FQNEAQ (reference sequence). The CDR3 nucleotides read TGTGCCAGCAGCTTACCGACAGGGCGCAACACCGGGGAGCTGTTTTTT. Amino acids: CASSLPTGRNTGELFF.

V gene TRBV11-2 combines with J gene TRBJ2-3; TRBD2 might be the D (6 bases). With 5 bases removed from V and 1 base from J, the gap between germline ends came to 13 bases. In germline, CDR1 is SGHAT, CDR2 FQNNGV. The CDR3 sequence is 15 residues long. In nucleotides, the CDR3 is TGTGCCAGCAGCCACAATAGCGGAGGCACAGATACGCAGTATTTT. Translated: CASSHNSGGTDTQYF.

V usage is TRBV13 and J usage is TRBJ1-2; 8 bases match TRBD1. Germline lookup yields CDR1 PRHDT and CDR2 FYEKMQ (reference sequence). This CDR3 region has 16 residues. V was pared by 5 bases and J by 6 bases, with 14 bases of the junction left unmatched. The CDR3, as DNA: TGTGCCAGCAGCCAATCTTTTACAGGGGGTTGGGATGGCTACACCTTC. It translates to CASSQSFTGGWDGYTF. The full variable domain, completed using reference TRBV13 and TRBJ1-2, is AAGVIQSPRHLIKEKRETATLKCYPIPRHDTVYWYQQGPGQDPQFLISFYEKMQSDKGSIPDRFSAQQFSDYHSELNMSSLELGDSALYFCASSQSFTGGWDGYTFGSGTRLTVV.

The chain couples TRBV11-3 to TRBJ2-3, with D uncertain. Germline values: CDR1 SGHNT, CDR2 YENEEA. Deletions cut 1 base from V and 1 base from J, with 3 bases between. This CDR3 spans 13 amino acids. The chain's CDR3 is CASSLGGTDTQYF. The CDR3 DNA sequence: TGTGCCAGCAGCTTAGGCGGCACAGATACGCAGTATTTT.